Sequencing of this TCR beta chain was carried out in a study of human T cells and chemical hapten exposure. Study background: While the approximately 23-week study was under way, patients received diphenylcyclopropenone on the scalp every week.

Time point reported: patch test 3, about 24 weeks after DPC sensitization. The treatment is: therapeutic diphenylcyclopropenone sensitization with weekly scalp DPC. In the original analysis: Samples contained a median of roughly 100,000 TCRs, with a range of about 20,000 to 750,000. MiXCR was run by TCRdb on the RACE reads, yielding one entry per CDR3 protein. It is TCRdb's table, rather than the study itself, that gives the V and J calls and clone size. This table holds about 76,000 distinct CDR3 sequences, 10% to 15% found once. The CDR3 length is 15 residues. CDR1 is KGHSH, CDR2 LQKENI, per germline. V gave up 6 bases and J gave up 5 bases; unmatched junction bases: 6. This clonotype was observed at least ten times. What it binds is unknown. Findings and limits, study-wide: TCRs at a frequency above 1 in 1000 stayed unchanged with DPC sensitization. The donors suffered from alopecia, so their immune response may not match that of healthy people.

This sequence was found in a woman aged 50 to 60 with alopecia areata. Some clones in this sample may be carry-over from other donors' samples. This chain joins TRBV18 and TRBJ1-5, with 11 nucleotides matching TRBD1. This specimen was whole blood, taken in connection with sensitization to the hapten diphenylcyclopropenone (DPC). The CDR3 DNA sequence: TGTGCCAGCTCTCAACCGGGACAGGGGGATCAGCCCCAGCATTTT. It translates to CASSQPGQGDQPQHF. The full variable domain, with the rest looked up from reference TRBV18 and TRBJ1-5, is NAGVMQNPRHLVRRRGQEARLRCSPMKGHSHVYWYRQLPEEGLKFMVYLQKENIIDESGMPKERFSAEFPKEGPSILRIQQVVRGDSAAYFCASSQPGQGDQPQHFGDGTRLSIL.